This T cell receptor (gamma chain) was identified during a study of Vδ1+ human thymocytes. The CDR3 is 15 amino acids. The V segment lost 0 bases and the J segment 4 bases; nucleotides outside the gene matches: 5. CDR1 is VTNTFY and CDR2 is YDVSTARD in the germline V gene (reference sequence). With regard to this clone: Its antigen is not identified.

General study points: Thymic TRG and TRD repertoires appeared highly polyclonal, with Gaussian CDR3 length distributions. Thymic delta-chain repertoires held 15% to 20% Vdelta2 sequences and few Vdelta3, despite high sort purity.

The template was reverse-transcribed extracted RNA. CDR3 amplicons came from multiplex PCR with pooled V-gene forward and constant-region reverse primers. With CATT, TCRdb re-called clones from the multiplex PCR reads. The profile shows about 22,000 gamma-chain clones, roughly 13% of them singletons. The chain employs TRGV3 and TRGJP2. Sequencing input: Vdelta1+ gamma-delta thymocytes from the thymus. Subset specified: FACS-sorted CD3+ TCRalphabeta- TCRVdelta1+ TCRVdelta2- thymocytes. This clonotype was obtained from a child less than two years old who had congenital heart surgery. This CDR3 is CATWDRRDSDWIKTF. DNA of the CDR3: TGTGCCACCTGGGACAGGCGGGATAGTGATTGGATCAAGACGTTT.